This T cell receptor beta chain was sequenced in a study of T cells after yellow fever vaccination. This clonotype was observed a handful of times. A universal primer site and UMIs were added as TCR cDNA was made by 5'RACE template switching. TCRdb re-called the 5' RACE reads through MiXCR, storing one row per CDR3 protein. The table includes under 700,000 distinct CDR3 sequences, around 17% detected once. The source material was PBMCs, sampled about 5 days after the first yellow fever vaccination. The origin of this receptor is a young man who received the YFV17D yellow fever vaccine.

The CDR3 loop reads CASSIPRRNTEAFF. The CDR3 bases are TGTGCCAGTAGTATTCCGCGGCGCAACACTGAAGCTTTCTTT. This chain joins TRBV19 and TRBJ1-1; D remains ambiguous. The CDR3 covers 14 residues. The V end lost 3 bases, the J end lost 2 bases, and 10 bases lay between the germline ends. Germline-derived CDR1 and CDR2 are LNHDA and SQIVND (reference sequence).